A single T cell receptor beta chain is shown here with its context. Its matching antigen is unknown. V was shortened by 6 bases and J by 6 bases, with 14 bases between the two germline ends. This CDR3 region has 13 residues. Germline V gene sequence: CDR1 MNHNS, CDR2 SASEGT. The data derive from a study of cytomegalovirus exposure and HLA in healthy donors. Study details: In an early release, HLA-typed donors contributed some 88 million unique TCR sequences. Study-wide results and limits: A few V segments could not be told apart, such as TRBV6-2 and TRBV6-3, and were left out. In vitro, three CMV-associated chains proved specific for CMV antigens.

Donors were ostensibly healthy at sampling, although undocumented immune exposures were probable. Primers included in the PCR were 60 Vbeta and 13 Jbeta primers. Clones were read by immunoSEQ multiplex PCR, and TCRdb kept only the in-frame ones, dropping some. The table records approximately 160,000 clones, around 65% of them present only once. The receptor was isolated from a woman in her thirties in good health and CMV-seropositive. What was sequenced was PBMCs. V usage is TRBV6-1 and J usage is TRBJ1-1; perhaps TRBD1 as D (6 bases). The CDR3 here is CASRLQGRPEAFF. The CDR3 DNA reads TGTGCCAGCAGACTACAGGGTCGTCCTGAAGCTTTCTTT.